The 23 T cell receptor beta chains below were found in one sample sequenced in a study of cytomegalovirus exposure and HLA in healthy donors. Amplification used 60 Vbeta primers and 13 Jbeta primers. Sequencing was performed with immunoSEQ multiplex PCR; in TCRdb, only in-frame clones are kept and a portion is missing. The sample has 100,000 to 120,000 clones, around 80% seen once. Material: PBMCs. The receptors come from a woman in her sixties in good health and CMV-seropositive.

This chain uses TRBV2 with TRBJ1-5; D remains ambiguous. CDR1 and CDR2 (germline): SNHLY, FYNNEI. This CDR3 spans 14 amino acids. Trimming cost V 6 bases and J 0 bases, with 9 bases left between them. In nucleotides, the CDR3 is TGTGCCAGCAGGGCAATTAATAGCAATCAGCCCCAGCATTTT. Its protein is CASRAINSNQPQHF.

This chain links TRBV6-1 with TRBJ2-1, with D hard to call. The germline V gene has CDR1 MNHNS and CDR2 SASEGT. Trimming left V 6 bases short and J 6 bases short, with 9 bases between. This CDR3 spans 12 amino acids. The CDR3 region is CASRPLLNEQFF. DNA for the CDR3: TGTGCCAGCAGGCCACTACTCAATGAGCAGTTCTTC.

This chain links TRBV9 with TRBJ2-1, with TRBD2 matching over 12 bases. With 0 bases clipped from V and 9 bases from J, the junction kept 10 bases outside the gene matches. This CDR3 comprises 17 residues. Germline CDR1 reads SGDLS; CDR2 reads YYNGEE. The CDR3 bases are TGTGCCAGCAGCGTAGCTGCCCTAGCGGGAGGGCTCGGTGAGCAGTTCTTC. Its translation is CASSVAALAGGLGEQFF.

The chain combines TRBV5-6 with TRBJ1-1; 7 nucleotides align to TRBD1. The V segment lost 2 bases and the J segment 8 bases; nucleotides outside the gene matches: 6. Germline V gene sequence: CDR1 SGHDT, CDR2 YYEEEE. This CDR3 spans 13 amino acids. The CDR3 spells CASSFGRGSEAFF. The DNA of the CDR3 is TGTGCCAGCAGCTTCGGCAGGGGGTCCGAAGCTTTCTTT.

V gene TRBV2 combines with J gene TRBJ1-5, with 7 bases aligning to TRBD1. The CDR3 covers 15 residues. Germline assignment: CDR1 SNHLY and CDR2 FYNNEI. V was pared by 6 bases and J by 0 bases, with 5 bases of the junction left unmatched. The CDR3 loop is CASRGQILSNQPQHF. DNA of the CDR3: TGTGCCAGCAGGGGACAGATACTTAGCAATCAGCCCCAGCATTTT. Filled out from reference TRBV2 and TRBJ1-5, the complete variable domain reads EPEVTQTPSHQVTQMGQEVILRCVPISNHLYFYWYRQILGQKVEFLVSFYNNEISEKSEIFDDQFSVERPDGSNFTLKIRSTKLEDSAMYFCASRGQILSNQPQHFGDGTRLSIL.

This clone was seen a handful of times. At the DNA level, this CDR3 is encoded by other sequences in the same sample as well. The V gene is TRBV7-9, the J gene TRBJ1-3; D is uncertain. The CDR3 extends over 13 amino acids. Trimming removed 1 base from V and 4 bases from J, with 5 bases in between. Germline V gene sequence: CDR1 SEHNR, CDR2 FQNEAQ (reference sequence). The CDR3 is CASSLELGNTIYF. DNA for the CDR3: TGTGCCAGCAGCTTAGAATTAGGAAACACCATATATTTT. Full variable domain (missing parts from reference TRBV7-9 and TRBJ1-3): DTGVSQNPRHKITKRGQNVTFRCDPISEHNRLYWYRQTLGQGPEFLTYFQNEAQLEKSRLLSDRFSAERPKGSFSTLEIQRTEQGDSAMYLCASSLELGNTIYFGEGSWLTVV.

This chain links TRBV5-1 with TRBJ1-1; D perhaps matches TRBD1 (6 bases). The V and J ends lost 1 base and 1 base respectively, with 11 bases between them. The CDR3 has 15 residues. CDR1 SGHRS and CDR2 YFSETQ come from the germline V gene. This chain's CDR3 is CASSLRGHQNTEAFF. The CDR3 DNA reads TGCGCCAGCAGCTTGCGGGGACATCAGAACACTGAAGCTTTCTTT.

This chain joins TRBV6-4 and TRBJ2-1; maybe TRBD1 (6 bases). The germline V gene encodes CDR1 MRHNA and CDR2 SNTAGT. The V end was cut by 6 bases, the J end by 9 bases, with 9 bases between. The CDR3 covers 11 residues. This CDR3 reads CASREGGEQFF. In nucleotides, the CDR3 is TGTGCCAGCAGGGAAGGGGGTGAGCAGTTCTTC.

This clone came up once. This rearrangement joins TRBV9 to TRBJ2-5; D is possibly TRBD2 (5 bases). Germline CDR1 reads SGDLS; CDR2 reads YYNGEE. The length of the CDR3 is 14 residues. V was shortened by 3 bases and J by 0 bases, with 9 bases between the two germline ends. CDR3 amino acids: CASSATRNQETQYF. The CDR3 DNA reads TGTGCCAGCAGCGCCACTAGAAACCAAGAGACCCAGTACTTC.

A single count supports this clone. The V gene is TRBV28, the J gene TRBJ2-1; D is perhaps TRBD1 (6 bases). CDR1 and CDR2 from the germline V gene are MDHEN and SYDVKM. V gave up 7 bases and J gave up 11 bases, with 18 bases separating them. The CDR3 contains 13 residues. The CDR3 DNA is TGTGCCAGCACCTCGTTCGGCCGGGACAAGCAGTTCTTC. This encodes CASTSFGRDKQFF.

The CDR3 DNA follows: TGTGCCAGCTCACCACCGATGGGACAGGGGTTGGACGAGCAGTACTTC. As protein: CASSPPMGQGLDEQYF. This sequence joins TRBV18 and TRBJ2-7; 10 bases fit TRBD1. The ends lost 0 bases at V and 5 bases at J; junction bases unmatched: 7. The CDR3 extends over 16 amino acids. Per germline, CDR1 KGHSH and CDR2 LQKENI.

Note on this clone: Germline and junction disagree at one end, which may indicate a read error. The chain recombines TRBV28 with TRBJ1-4; weak D call: TRBD1 (6 bases). Germline values: CDR1 MDHEN, CDR2 SYDVKM. The CDR3 runs to 11 residues. In nucleotides, the CDR3 is TGTGCCACCCGGGGCTTAGGACAGACCCTTTTT. The encoded protein is CATRGLGQTLF.

V is TRBV11-3 and J is TRBJ2-1; a weak D match, TRBD1 (6 bases). The V and J ends lost 3 bases and 7 bases respectively, with 10 bases between them. The CDR3 consists of 13 residues. CDR1 and CDR2 from the germline V gene are SGHNT and YENEEA. The CDR3 DNA reads as TGTGCCAGCAGCTTGAACGGACAGAATGAGCAGTTCTTC. Residues: CASSLNGQNEQFF.

The V and J genes are TRBV9 and TRBJ2-1, with 7 bases matching TRBD2. The germline V gene encodes CDR1 SGDLS and CDR2 YYNGEE. V lost 7 bases to trimming and J lost 6 bases; unmatched junction nucleotides: 19. CDR3 length: 17 residues. Here the CDR3 reads CASGRLAGASNVNEQFF. The CDR3 DNA reads as TGTGCCAGCGGCCGACTCGCGGGAGCCTCAAACGTCAATGAGCAGTTCTTC.

This sequence joins TRBV4-2 and TRBJ2-5, with a tentative D call TRBD1 (6 bases). Between the trimmed V and J ends, which lost 4 bases and 3 bases, there was a span of 15 bases. Germline-derived CDR1 and CDR2 are LGHNA and YNFKEQ. This CDR3 contains 15 residues. CDR3 in amino acids: CASSRDINPEETQYF. For the CDR3, the DNA is TGTGCCAGCAGCCGGGACATCAATCCAGAAGAGACCCAGTACTTC.

This clone has a handful of counts. The rearrangement uses TRBV14 and TRBJ1-2, with 9 bases that match TRBD1. From germline, CDR1 is SGHDN and CDR2 FVKESK. Germline trimming cut 5 bases from V and 5 bases from J; bases unmatched to any gene: 3. The CDR3 is 13 residues long. The chain's CDR3 is CASSNRGPYGYTF. In nucleotides, the CDR3 is TGTGCCAGCAGCAACAGGGGGCCATATGGCTACACCTTC.

This sequence joins TRBV6-5 and TRBJ1-6, with TRBD1 matching 9 bases. This CDR3 is 16 amino acids long. The ends lost 4 bases at V and 7 bases at J; junction bases unmatched: 8. Germline CDR1 is MNHEY and CDR2 is SVGAGI. The CDR3 bases are TGTGCCAGCAGTTTAAGAACAGGGGGCATGAATTCACCCCTCCACTTT. It translates to CASSLRTGGMNSPLHF.

The chain employs TRBV6-6 and TRBJ2-5; D is possibly TRBD1 (5 bases). TRBJ2-7 explains the end of the DNA better; the J call may be wrong. The germline V gene has CDR1 MNHNY and CDR2 SVGAGI (reference sequence). CDR3 size: 12 residues. This chain's CDR3 is CASSDSAYEQYF. DNA of the CDR3: TGTGCCAGCTCCGACAGCGCCTACGAGCAGTACTTC.

This clone appeared a single time. V gene TRBV28 combines with J gene TRBJ2-3; 7 nucleotides agree with TRBD2. The germline V gene has CDR1 MDHEN and CDR2 SYDVKM. Unmatched junction bases numbered 3, after V lost 2 bases and J lost 1 base. The CDR3 loop spans 15 amino acids. The CDR3 nucleotides read TGTGCCAGCAGTTTAGCGGGAGAGGGCACAGATACGCAGTATTTT. It encodes CASSLAGEGTDTQYF. The whole variable domain, filled in from reference TRBV28 and TRBJ2-3, reads DVKVTQSSRYLVKRTGEKVFLECVQDMDHENMFWYRQDPGLGLRLIYFSYDVKMKEKGDIPEGYSVSREKKERFSLILESASTNQTSMYLCASSLAGEGTDTQYFGPGTRLTVL.

The genes are TRBV5-1 and TRBJ1-3, with D hard to call. The V end was cut by 2 bases, the J end by 0 bases, with 9 bases between. The CDR3 length is 15 residues. Per the germline V gene, CDR1 is SGHRS and CDR2 is YFSETQ. CDR3: CASSFWADSGNTIYF. The CDR3 DNA sequence: TGCGCCAGCAGCTTTTGGGCCGACTCTGGAAACACCATATATTTT.

The chain joins TRBV4-1 to TRBJ1-1; 10 nucleotides align to TRBD1. CDR1 is MGHRA and CDR2 is YSYEKL in the germline V gene. This CDR3 region has 16 residues. The J segment lost 4 bases and the V segment lost 2 bases, leaving 7 bases of the junction unmatched. The CDR3 nucleotides are TGCGCCAGCAGCCAATTACCGGGACAGGGGCGCACTGAAGCTTTCTTT. As protein: CASSQLPGQGRTEAFF.

This chain links TRBV28 with TRBJ1-5; tentatively, D is TRBD1 (6 bases). Trimming pared 5 bases from V and 9 bases from J, leaving 17 bases between. Per the germline V gene, CDR1 is MDHEN and CDR2 is SYDVKM. CDR3 length equals 14 residues. This CDR3 reads CASSRAGAQSPQHF. In nucleotides, the CDR3 is TGTGCCAGCAGTAGGGCAGGGGCCCAATCGCCCCAGCATTTT.

J is TRBJ2-2 and V is TRBV7-3; 12 nucleotides match TRBD2. This CDR3 is 19 amino acids long. Germline V gene data show CDR1 as SGHTA and CDR2 as FQGTGA. The trim removed 1 base at V and 5 bases at J, leaving 11 bases unmatched. The CDR3 reads CASSLRSPALAGGTGELFF. DNA of the CDR3: TGTGCCAGCAGCTTAAGAAGCCCGGCGCTAGCGGGAGGGACCGGGGAGCTGTTTTTT.